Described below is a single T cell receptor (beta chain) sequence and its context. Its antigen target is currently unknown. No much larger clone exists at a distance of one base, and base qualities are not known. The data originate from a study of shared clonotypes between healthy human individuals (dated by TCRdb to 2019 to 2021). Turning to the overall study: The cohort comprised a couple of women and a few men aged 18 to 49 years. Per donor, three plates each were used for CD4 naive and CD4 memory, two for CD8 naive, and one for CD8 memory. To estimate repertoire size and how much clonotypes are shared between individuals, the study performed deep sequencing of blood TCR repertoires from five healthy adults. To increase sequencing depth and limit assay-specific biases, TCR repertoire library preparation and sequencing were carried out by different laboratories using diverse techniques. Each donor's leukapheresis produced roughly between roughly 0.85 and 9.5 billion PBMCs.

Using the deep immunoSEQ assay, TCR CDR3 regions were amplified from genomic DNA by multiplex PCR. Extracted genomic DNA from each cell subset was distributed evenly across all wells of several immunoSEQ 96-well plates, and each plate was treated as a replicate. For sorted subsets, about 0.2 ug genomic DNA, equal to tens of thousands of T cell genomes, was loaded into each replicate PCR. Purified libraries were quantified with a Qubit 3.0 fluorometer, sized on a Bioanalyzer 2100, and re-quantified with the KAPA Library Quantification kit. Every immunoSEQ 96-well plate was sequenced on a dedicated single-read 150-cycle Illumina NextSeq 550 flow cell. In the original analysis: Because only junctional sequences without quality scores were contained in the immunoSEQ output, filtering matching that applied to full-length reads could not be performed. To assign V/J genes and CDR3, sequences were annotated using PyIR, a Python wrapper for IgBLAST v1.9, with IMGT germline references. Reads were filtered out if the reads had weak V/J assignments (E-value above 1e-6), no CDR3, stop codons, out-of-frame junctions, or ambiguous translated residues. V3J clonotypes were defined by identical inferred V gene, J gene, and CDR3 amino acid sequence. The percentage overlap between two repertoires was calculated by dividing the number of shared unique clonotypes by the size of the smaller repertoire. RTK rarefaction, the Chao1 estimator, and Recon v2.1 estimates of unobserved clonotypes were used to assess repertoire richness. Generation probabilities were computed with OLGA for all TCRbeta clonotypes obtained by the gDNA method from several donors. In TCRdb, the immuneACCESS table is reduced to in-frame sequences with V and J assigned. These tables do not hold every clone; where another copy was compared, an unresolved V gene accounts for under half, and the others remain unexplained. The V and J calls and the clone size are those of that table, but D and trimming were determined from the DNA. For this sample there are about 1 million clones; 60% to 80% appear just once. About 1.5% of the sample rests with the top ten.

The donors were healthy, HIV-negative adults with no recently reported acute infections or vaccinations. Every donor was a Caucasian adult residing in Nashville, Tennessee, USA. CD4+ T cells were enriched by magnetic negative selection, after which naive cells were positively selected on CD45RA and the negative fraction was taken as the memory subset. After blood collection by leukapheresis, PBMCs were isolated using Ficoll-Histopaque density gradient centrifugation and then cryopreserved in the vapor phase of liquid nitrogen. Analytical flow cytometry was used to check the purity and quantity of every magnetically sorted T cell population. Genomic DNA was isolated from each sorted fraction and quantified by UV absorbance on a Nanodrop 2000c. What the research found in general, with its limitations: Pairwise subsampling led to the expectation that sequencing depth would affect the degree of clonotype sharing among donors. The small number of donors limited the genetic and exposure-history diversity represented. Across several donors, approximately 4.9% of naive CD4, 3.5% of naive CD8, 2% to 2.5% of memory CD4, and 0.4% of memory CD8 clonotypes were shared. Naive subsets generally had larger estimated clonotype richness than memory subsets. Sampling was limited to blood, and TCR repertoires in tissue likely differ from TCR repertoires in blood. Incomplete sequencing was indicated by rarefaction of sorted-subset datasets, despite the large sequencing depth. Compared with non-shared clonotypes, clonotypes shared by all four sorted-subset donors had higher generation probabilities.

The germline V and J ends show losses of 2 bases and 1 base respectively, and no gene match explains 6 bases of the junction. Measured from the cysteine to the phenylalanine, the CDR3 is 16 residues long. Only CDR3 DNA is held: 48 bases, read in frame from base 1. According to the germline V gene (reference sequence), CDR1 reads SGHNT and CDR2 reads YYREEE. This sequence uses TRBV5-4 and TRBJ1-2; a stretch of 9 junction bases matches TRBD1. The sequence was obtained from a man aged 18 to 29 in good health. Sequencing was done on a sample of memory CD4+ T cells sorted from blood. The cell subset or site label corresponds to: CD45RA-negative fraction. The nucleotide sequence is TGTGCCAGCAGCTTTCCGGGACAGGGACGTAACTATGGCTACACCTTC. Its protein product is CASSFPGQGRNYGYTF.